This T cell receptor beta chain was retrieved from a study of metastatic and nonmetastatic thyroid tumors. Background on the study: For malignant and benign thyroid patients, tumor or nodule tissue and blood were the sources whose repertoires were compared. The study, taken as a whole, reports: Benign nodules reportedly had significantly lower TCR beta diversity than malignant thyroid tumors in blood and tumor.

Trimming removed 3 bases at V and 1 base at J, with 10 bases between. Germline V gene sequence: CDR1 MGHDK, CDR2 SYGVNS. This CDR3 has 15 residues. Details on this clone: Its specificity is not known.

Thyroid surgery took place with no prior treatment in any patient. The authors' processing: Clinicopathological groups differed in CDR3, with these differences serving to build a distant-metastasis classifier for papillary thyroid cancer. TCRdb re-clonotyped the PCR reads through MiXCR. It is TCRdb's table, rather than the study itself, that gives the V and J calls and clone size. The repertoire includes tens of thousands of clones, roughly a fifth of them detected once, and 25% to 30% sits in the top ten. This clonotype was obtained from a female donor with papillary thyroid cancer or a benign thyroid nodule (not recorded which). Some clones in this sample may be carry-over from other donors' samples. The sequenced sample was blood. The rearrangement links TRBV25-1 to TRBJ1-3; D not certain. The chain's CDR3 is CASSECAGSGNTIYF. The CDR3 bases are TGTGCCAGCAGTGAGTGTGCTGGGTCTGGAAACACCATATATTTT. The entire variable domain, with the rest obtained from reference TRBV25-1 and TRBJ1-3, is as follows: EADIYQTPRYLVIGTGKKITLECSQTMGHDKMYWYQQDPGMELHLIHYSYGVNSTEKGDLSSESTVSRIRTEHFPLTLESARPSHTSQYLCASSECAGSGNTIYFGEGSWLTVV.